This T cell receptor (beta chain) was profiled in a study of cytomegalovirus exposure and HLA in healthy donors. PCR involved 60 Vbeta and 13 Jbeta primers. Original handling: A later analysis tallied some 80 million unique TCR beta chains, 8.5 million to 11 million of them shared. TCRdb keeps only in-frame clones here, not all; method: immunoSEQ multiplex PCR. V, J and clone size reflect that table, while D and trimming were determined from the DNA. The sample includes 150,000 to 200,000 clones, about four fifths of them seen just once. Trimming took off 1 base at V and 11 bases at J, with 20 bases between the two ends. The V gene's germline CDR1 is SGDLS and CDR2 YYNGEE. This CDR3 contains 15 residues.

The material sequenced was PBMCs. The sequence derives from a female donor in good health and CMV-seronegative. V gene TRBV9 combines with J gene TRBJ2-3, with a tentative D call TRBD2 (5 bases). The CDR3 DNA reads TGTGCCAGCAGCGTACTGTCGGCGGTGGGAACTAGGCAGTATTTT. This encodes CASSVLSAVGTRQYF.